The 20 T cell receptor beta chains listed next were all sequenced from one sample in a study of cytomegalovirus exposure and HLA in healthy donors. Primers for the PCR totalled 60 Vbeta and 13 Jbeta. Here immunoSEQ multiplex PCR was the method, and the copy in TCRdb shows in-frame clones only, minus some. The sample has 90,000 to 140,000 clones, more than 65% seen once. Source material: PBMCs. These receptors were collected from a man aged 35-49 years in good health and CMV-seropositive.

The chain has TRBV4-1 and TRBJ2-7; 9 bases are a match to TRBD1. V was clipped by 1 base and J by 8 bases; unmatched bases: 6. The length of the CDR3 is 14 residues. The germline gives CDR1 MGHRA, CDR2 YSYEKL. CDR3 residues: CASSQGGQGHQQYF. The CDR3 nucleotides read TGCGCCAGCAGCCAAGGGGGACAGGGACACCAGCAGTACTTC.

The chain employs TRBV28 and TRBJ1-4, with 8 bases that match TRBD1. The CDR3 is 15 amino acids. Germline CDR1 and CDR2: MDHEN and SYDVKM. V trimming: 6 bases; J trimming: 7 bases; junction bases outside the gene matches: 10. The CDR3 nucleotides are TGTGCCAGCAGGTTTTCGACAGGGGTTGGTGAAAAACTGTTTTTT. Translated, it gives CASRFSTGVGEKLFF.

The CDR3 DNA sequence: TGTGCCAGCAGCCCCACTAGCGGGGGGGATAATGTGGATGAGCAGTTCTTC. Protein: CASSPTSGGDNVDEQFF. This chain connects TRBV11-2 to TRBJ2-1; 13 positions agree with TRBD2. CDR1 is SGHAT, CDR2 FQNNGV, per germline. V lost 5 bases and J lost 8; bases outside the gene matches: 12. The CDR3 contains 17 residues. Looking up the rest from reference TRBV11-2 and TRBJ2-1 gives the full variable domain: EAGVAQSPRYKIIEKRQSVAFWCNPISGHATLYWYQQILGQGPKLLIQFQNNGVVDDSQLPKDRFSAERLKGVDSTLKIQPAKLEDSAVYLCASSPTSGGDNVDEQFFGPGTRLTVL.

The CDR3 is CASSGAGGLSTDTQYF. The CDR3 DNA reads TGTGCCAGCAGTGGGGCTGGGGGACTTAGCACAGATACGCAGTATTTT. The chain uses TRBV6-1 and TRBJ2-3, with D perhaps TRBD2 (6 bases). V lost 4 bases and J 0 bases, leaving 14 bases between the germline ends. This CDR3 contains 16 residues. CDR1 and CDR2 from the germline V gene are MNHNS and SASEGT.

This sequence joins TRBV6-6 and TRBJ1-5; D is uncertain. The CDR3 contains 13 residues. CDR1 is MNHNY, CDR2 SVGAGI, per germline (reference sequence). Trimming removed 5 bases at V and 1 base at J, with 6 bases between. CDR3 residues: CASSQESNQPQHF. In DNA, the CDR3 is TGTGCCAGCAGTCAGGAAAGCAATCAGCCCCAGCATTTT.

This sequence joins TRBV6-1 and TRBJ2-7; 11 bases match TRBD2. The junction had 5 bases not matched to a gene; V was cut back by 2 bases and J by 5 bases. The CDR3 loop spans 15 amino acids. Per germline, CDR1 MNHNS and CDR2 SASEGT. The CDR3, as DNA: TGTGCCAGCAGTGAATCTAGCGGGGGGTTCGACGAGCAGTACTTC. It encodes CASSESSGGFDEQYF.

The chain links TRBV7-3 to TRBJ2-2; TRBD1 agrees at 10 bases. The ends lost 4 bases at V and 5 bases at J; junction bases unmatched: 4. This CDR3 is 15 amino acids long. CDR1 SGHTA and CDR2 FQGTGA come from the germline V gene. CDR3 coding DNA: TGTGCCAGCAGCTCTCCGGGACAGGGGACCGGGGAGCTGTTTTTT. It encodes CASSSPGQGTGELFF.

The CDR3 DNA sequence: TGTGCCAGTGCGAGGCAGGGATACATCCACGAGCAGTACTTC. Encoded protein: CASARQGYIHEQYF. The V and J genes are TRBV19 and TRBJ2-5; tentatively, D is TRBD1 (5 bases). Gene TRBJ2-7 matches the end of the DNA better, so the J call may be wrong. Germline values: CDR1 LNHDA, CDR2 SQIVND (reference sequence). The CDR3 sequence is 14 residues long.

This chain links TRBV11-2 with TRBJ2-3, with 12 nucleotides matching TRBD2. V lost 5 bases and J lost 8; bases outside the gene matches: 11. Germline V lookup: CDR1 SGHAT, CDR2 FQNNGV. This CDR3 comprises 16 residues. The CDR3 DNA reads as TGTGCCAGCAGCCCTTCCCTAGCGGGGGGGCGAAGTACGCAGTATTTT. This gives the protein CASSPSLAGGRSTQYF.

This clone was detected only a few times. The chain couples TRBV7-2 to TRBJ2-1; 14 positions agree with TRBD2. This CDR3 has 18 amino acids. Germline values: CDR1 SGHTA, CDR2 FQGNSA. V dropped 1 base and J dropped 5; count of bases not matched to a gene: 7. The CDR3 DNA reads as TGTGCCAGCAGCTTAGAGGGGACTAGCGGGAGATTTAACAATGAGCAGTTCTTC. Amino acids: CASSLEGTSGRFNNEQFF. Supplemented by reference TRBV7-2 and TRBJ2-1, the full variable domain reads GAGVSQSPSNKVTEKGKDVELRCDPISGHTALYWYRQSLGQGLEFLIYFQGNSAPDKSGLPSDRFSAERTGGSVSTLTIQRTQQEDSAVYLCASSLEGTSGRFNNEQFFGPGTRLTVL.

This chain links TRBV5-4 with TRBJ2-7; the match to TRBD2 covers 8 bases. Germline V CDR1 and CDR2: SGHNT, YYREEE (reference sequence). There are 13 residues in the CDR3. The V and J ends lost 4 bases and 3 bases, in that order; junction bases with no gene match: 3. CDR3: CASSPGRGYEQYF. CDR3 nucleotides: TGTGCCAGCAGCCCCGGGAGGGGCTACGAGCAGTACTTC.

About this clone itself: The junction and the germline gene differ at one end; a read error may be behind it. The chain couples TRBV5-4 to TRBJ2-6, with 10 bases identical to TRBD1. The CDR3 spans 15 residues. Germline CDR1 reads SGHNT; CDR2 reads YYREEE (reference sequence). CDR3 coding DNA: TGTGCCAGCAGCTTGGTGGGACAGGGGACCAACGGCCTGACTTTC. Translating gives CASSLVGQGTNGLTF. Full variable domain (outside the CDR3, taken from reference TRBV5-4 and TRBJ2-6): ETGVTQSPTHLIKTRGQQVTLRCSSQSGHNTVSWYQQALGQGPQFIFQYYREEENGRGNFPPRFSGLQFPNYSSELNVNALELDDSALYLCASSLVGQGTNGLTFGAGSRLTVL.

This clone was counted a few times. This chain joins TRBV2 and TRBJ2-7, with 14 bases lining up with TRBD2. This CDR3 is 16 amino acids long. From germline, CDR1 is SNHLY and CDR2 FYNNEI. With 5 bases clipped from V and 4 bases from J, the junction kept 7 bases outside the gene matches. CDR3 DNA sequence: TGTGCCAGCAGTCAGGGGACTAGCGGGGGCGGGTACGAGCAGTACTTC. Amino acids: CASSQGTSGGGYEQYF.

The chain employs TRBV7-3 and TRBJ1-2, with 7 nucleotides matching TRBD1. This CDR3 region has 14 residues. J was trimmed by 4 bases and V by 6 bases; bases with no gene match: 8. Germline lookup yields CDR1 SGHTA and CDR2 FQGTGA. The CDR3 spells CASRPRQGSYGYTF. For the CDR3, the DNA is TGTGCCAGCAGACCGAGACAGGGTTCCTATGGCTACACCTTC.

This clone has a single count. The rearrangement links TRBV2 to TRBJ1-1; 9 bases match TRBD1. V dropped 8 bases and J dropped 0; count of bases not matched to a gene: 7. The CDR3 has 15 residues. Per the germline V gene, CDR1 is SNHLY and CDR2 is FYNNEI. The CDR3 is CASRVGQGLNTEAFF. The DNA for the CDR3 is TGTGCCAGCCGAGTAGGACAGGGGTTGAACACTGAAGCTTTCTTT.

V usage is TRBV28 and J usage is TRBJ2-3; 9 nucleotides align to TRBD1. The V gene end was trimmed by 5 bases and the J gene end by 6 bases; junction bases not matched to a gene: 9. This CDR3 has 15 residues. The germline CDR1 and CDR2 sequences are MDHEN and SYDVKM. In DNA form, the CDR3 reads TGTGCCAGCAGTCCAGCCGGACAGGGGATGGATACGCAGTATTTT. Residues: CASSPAGQGMDTQYF.

The chain recombines TRBV19 with TRBJ2-1, with no clear D. V dropped 10 bases and J dropped 0 bases, with 16 bases sitting between them. The CDR3 has 15 residues. The germline V gene has CDR1 LNHDA and CDR2 SQIVND (reference sequence). The CDR3 sequence: CATHAGAISYNEQFF. DNA for the CDR3: TGTGCCACCCATGCCGGAGCGATCTCCTACAATGAGCAGTTCTTC.

This clone was counted only a few times. The genes are TRBV2 and TRBJ2-3, with 8 nucleotides matching TRBD2. The germline V gene has CDR1 SNHLY and CDR2 FYNNEI. Trimming cost V 1 base and J 5 bases; bases outside gene matches: 14. The length of the CDR3 is 18 residues. In DNA form, the CDR3 reads TGTGCCAGCAGTGAAGGGGGCTCCTTTAGCGGGGACGGAGATACGCAGTATTTT. Amino acids: CASSEGGSFSGDGDTQYF.

This clone has a handful of counts. The V and J genes are TRBV5-4 and TRBJ1-2; the match to TRBD1 covers 7 bases. Germline CDR1 and CDR2: SGHNT and YYREEE (reference sequence). V shed 3 bases, J shed 6 bases, and the junction held 11 bases outside the gene matches. The CDR3 loop spans 15 amino acids. The CDR3 bases are TGTGCCAGCAGCTCCTTGGGACAGTGGTATCATGGCTACACCTTC. Residues: CASSSLGQWYHGYTF.

The chain's CDR3 is CASSWSGSSTGELFF. The CDR3, as DNA: TGTGCCAGCAGCTGGAGCGGGTCGAGCACCGGGGAGCTGTTTTTT. The gene calls are TRBV7-2 and TRBJ2-2; D might be TRBD2 (6 bases). CDR3 length equals 15 residues. In germline, CDR1 is SGHTA, CDR2 FQGNSA. Trimming pared 4 bases from V and 4 bases from J, leaving 13 bases between.